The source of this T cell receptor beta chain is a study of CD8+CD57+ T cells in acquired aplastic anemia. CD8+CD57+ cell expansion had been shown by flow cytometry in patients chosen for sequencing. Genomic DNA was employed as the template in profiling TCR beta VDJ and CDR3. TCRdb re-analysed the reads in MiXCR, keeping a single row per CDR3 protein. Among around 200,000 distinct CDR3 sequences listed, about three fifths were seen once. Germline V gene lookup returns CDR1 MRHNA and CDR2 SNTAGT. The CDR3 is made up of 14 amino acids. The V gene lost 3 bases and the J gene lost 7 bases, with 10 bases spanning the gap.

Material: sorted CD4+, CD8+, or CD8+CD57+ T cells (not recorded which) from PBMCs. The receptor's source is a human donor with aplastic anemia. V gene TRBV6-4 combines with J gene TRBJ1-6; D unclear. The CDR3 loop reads CASSEWGYNSPLHF. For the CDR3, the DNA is TGTGCCAGCAGTGAATGGGGATACAATTCACCCCTCCACTTT.